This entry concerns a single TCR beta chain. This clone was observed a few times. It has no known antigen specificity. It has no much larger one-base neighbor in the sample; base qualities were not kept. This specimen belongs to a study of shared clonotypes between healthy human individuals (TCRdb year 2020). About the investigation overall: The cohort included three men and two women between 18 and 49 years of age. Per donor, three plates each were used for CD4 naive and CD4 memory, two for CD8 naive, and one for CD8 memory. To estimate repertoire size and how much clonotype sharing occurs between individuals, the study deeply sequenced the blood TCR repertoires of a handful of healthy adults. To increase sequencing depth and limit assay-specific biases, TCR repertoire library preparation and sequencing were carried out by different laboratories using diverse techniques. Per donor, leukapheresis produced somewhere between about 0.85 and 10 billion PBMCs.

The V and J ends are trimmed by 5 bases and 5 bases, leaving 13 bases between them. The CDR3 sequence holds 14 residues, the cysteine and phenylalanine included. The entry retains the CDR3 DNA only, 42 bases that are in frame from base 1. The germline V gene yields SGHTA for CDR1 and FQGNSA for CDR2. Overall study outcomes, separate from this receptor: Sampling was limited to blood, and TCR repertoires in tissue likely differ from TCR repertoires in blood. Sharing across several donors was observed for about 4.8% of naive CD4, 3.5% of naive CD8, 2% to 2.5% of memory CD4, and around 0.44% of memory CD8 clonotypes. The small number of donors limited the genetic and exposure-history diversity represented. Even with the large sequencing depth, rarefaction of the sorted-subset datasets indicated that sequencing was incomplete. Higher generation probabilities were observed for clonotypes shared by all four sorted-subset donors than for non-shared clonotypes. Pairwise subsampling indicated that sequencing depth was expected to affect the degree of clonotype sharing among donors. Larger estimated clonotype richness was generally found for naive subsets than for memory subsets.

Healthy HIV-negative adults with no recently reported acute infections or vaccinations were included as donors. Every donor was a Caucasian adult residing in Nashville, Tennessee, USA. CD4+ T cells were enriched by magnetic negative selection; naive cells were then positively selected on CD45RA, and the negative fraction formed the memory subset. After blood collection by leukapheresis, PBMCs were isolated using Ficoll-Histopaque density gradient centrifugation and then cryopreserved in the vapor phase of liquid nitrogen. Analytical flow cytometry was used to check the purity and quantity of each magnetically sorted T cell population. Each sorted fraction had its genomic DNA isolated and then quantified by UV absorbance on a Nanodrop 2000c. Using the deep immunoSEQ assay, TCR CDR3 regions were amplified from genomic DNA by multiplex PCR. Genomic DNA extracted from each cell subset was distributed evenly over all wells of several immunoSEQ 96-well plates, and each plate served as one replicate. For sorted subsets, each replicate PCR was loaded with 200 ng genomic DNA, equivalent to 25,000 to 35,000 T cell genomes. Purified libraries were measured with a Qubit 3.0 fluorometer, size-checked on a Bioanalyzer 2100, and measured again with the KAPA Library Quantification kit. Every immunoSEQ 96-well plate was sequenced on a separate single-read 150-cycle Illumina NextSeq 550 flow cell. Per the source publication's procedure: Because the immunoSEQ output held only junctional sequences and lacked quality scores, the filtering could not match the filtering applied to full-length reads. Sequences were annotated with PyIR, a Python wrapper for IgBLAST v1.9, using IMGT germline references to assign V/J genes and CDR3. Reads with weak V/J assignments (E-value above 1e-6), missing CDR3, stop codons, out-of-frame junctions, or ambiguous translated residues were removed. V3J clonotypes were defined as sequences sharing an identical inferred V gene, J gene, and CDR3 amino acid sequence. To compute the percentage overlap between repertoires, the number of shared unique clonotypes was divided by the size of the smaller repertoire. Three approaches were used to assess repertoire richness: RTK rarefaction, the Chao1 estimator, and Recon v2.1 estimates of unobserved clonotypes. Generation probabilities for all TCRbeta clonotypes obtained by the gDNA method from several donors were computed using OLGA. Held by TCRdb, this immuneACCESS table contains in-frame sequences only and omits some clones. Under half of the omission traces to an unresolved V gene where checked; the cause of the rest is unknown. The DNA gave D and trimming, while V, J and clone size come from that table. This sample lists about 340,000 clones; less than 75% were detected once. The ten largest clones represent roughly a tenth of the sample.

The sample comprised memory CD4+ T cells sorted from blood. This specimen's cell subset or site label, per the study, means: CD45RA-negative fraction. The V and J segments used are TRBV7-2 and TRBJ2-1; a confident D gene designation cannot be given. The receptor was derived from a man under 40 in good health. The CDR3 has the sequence CASSDNLINNEQFF. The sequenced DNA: TGTGCCAGCAGCGACAACCTTATCAACAATGAGCAGTTCTTC.